The TCR beta chain described here comes from a study of OX40 agonist ivuxolimab in advanced cancers. The CDR3 is 12 residues long. V was shortened by 5 bases and J by 5 bases, with 7 bases between the two germline ends. CDR1 is LGHNA and CDR2 is YNFKEQ in the germline V gene. Clones were sequenced by immunoSEQ multiplex PCR, and TCRdb holds only the in-frame ones, with some missing. The repertoire holds fewer than 55,000 clones, with more than 80% as singletons. V is TRBV4-2 and J is TRBJ2-1; no reliable D call. The sequencing used CD4+ or CD8+ T cells sorted from blood, collected in a trial of the OX40 agonist ivuxolimab. The TCR originated in an adult with an advanced solid tumor such as melanoma, head and neck, liver or kidney cancer. CDR3 DNA sequence: TGTGCCAGCAGCGCTAGAAACAATGAGCAGTTCTTC. Amino acids: CASSARNNEQFF.